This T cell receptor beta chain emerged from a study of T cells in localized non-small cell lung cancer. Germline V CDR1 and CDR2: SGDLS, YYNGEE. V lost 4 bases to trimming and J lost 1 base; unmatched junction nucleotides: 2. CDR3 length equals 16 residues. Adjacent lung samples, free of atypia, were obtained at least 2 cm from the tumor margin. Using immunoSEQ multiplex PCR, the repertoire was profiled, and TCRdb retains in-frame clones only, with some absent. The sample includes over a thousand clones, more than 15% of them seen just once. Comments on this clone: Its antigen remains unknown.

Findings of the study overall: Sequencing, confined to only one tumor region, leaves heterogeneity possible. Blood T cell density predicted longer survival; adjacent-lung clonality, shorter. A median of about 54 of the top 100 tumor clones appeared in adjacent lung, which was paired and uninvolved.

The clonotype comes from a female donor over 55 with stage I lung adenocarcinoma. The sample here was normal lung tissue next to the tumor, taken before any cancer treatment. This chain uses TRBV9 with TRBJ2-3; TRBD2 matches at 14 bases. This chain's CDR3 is CASSSGLAGGTDTQYF. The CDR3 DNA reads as TGTGCCAGCAGCTCGGGACTAGCGGGAGGCACAGATACGCAGTATTTT. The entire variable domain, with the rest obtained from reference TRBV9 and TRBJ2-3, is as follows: DSGVTQTPKHLITATGQRVTLRCSPRSGDLSVYWYQQSLDQGLQFLIQYYNGEERAKGNILERFSAQQFPDLHSELNLSSLELGDSALYFCASSSGLAGGTDTQYFGPGTRLTVL.